This record concerns one TCR beta chain sequence. This specimen comes from a study of cytomegalovirus exposure and HLA in healthy donors. Amplification used 60 Vbeta primers and 13 Jbeta primers. Method: immunoSEQ multiplex PCR; TCRdb's copy keeps in-frame clones and lacks some. In the table there are some 160,000 clones, approximately 82% of which are singletons. J was trimmed by 5 bases and V by 5 bases; bases with no gene match: 8. Germline V gene data show CDR1 as SGHAT and CDR2 as FQNNGV. The CDR3 is 14 residues long. The source material was PBMCs. The receptor was isolated from a male donor in good health and CMV-seronegative. This chain links TRBV11-2 with TRBJ1-1; 7 bases line up with TRBD1. CDR3 coding DNA: TGTGCCAGCAGCCTCACGACAGGGAGGACTGAAGCTTTCTTT. It is translated as CASSLTTGRTEAFF.